Reported below is one T cell receptor (beta chain). This clonotype was counted ten times or more. Its antigen target is currently unknown. Nothing much larger sits one base from this clone, and base qualities are not available. TCR beta CDR3 regions were amplified from RNA transcripts. A first-round RT-PCR of the TCR CDR3 used the HTBI primer set with the Qiagen OneStep RT-PCR kit. Libraries were constructed in a second round of multiplex PCR, after which size selection and purification were performed. Paired-end sequencing of the libraries was performed with 100 bp reads on an Illumina HiSeq2000. The published analysis was carried out like this. SOAPnuke was used to process the raw data, throwing out any read that contained adapters or uncalled bases, had a mean Phred below 15, or lacked an exact constant-primer or identifier match. COPE v1.2.5 was used to merge high-quality paired reads, and clonotypes were defined as unique nucleotide sequences. MiTCR v1.1 was used to align clonotypes to the IMGT TRBV, TRBD and TRBJ reference segments. Only V-J combinations with frequency above 0.0001, covering 99.2% of repertoires, were analysed. A TCS score was defined as the ratio between F50 (clonal expansion) and ExV (chaos), using BLOSUM62-based TCRdist between CDR3 peptides within each V-J. Welch's t-statistics and random forest reduced 500 to 650 V-J features to about 12, which were used in a naive Bayes classifier (R e1071). The raw public data were reprocessed by TCRdb itself: fastp quality trimming at Q25, MiXCR clonotype calling, in-frame beta chains only. One record per CDR3 amino acid sequence lists the most common genes and DNA. These V and J calls originate from TCRdb's pipeline instead of the authors' own analysis. The sample table contains 350,000 or so distinct CDR3 sequences; only one count was recorded for roughly 20% of them. The ten largest account for about a sixth of the sample.

The record originates from a study of T cells in Graves' hyperthyroidism and ophthalmopathy (dated by TCRdb to about 2019). Background on the whole study: Peripheral blood was collected at initial diagnosis, before any treatment. According to the paper, TCR Vbeta CDR3 sequencing was carried out on 135 peripheral blood samples, which came from around 43 ophthalmopathy, 70 to 80 hyperthyroidism and some 17 progressor patients. The study also compared thyroid tissue and blood T-cell repertoires from a handful of Graves' hyperthyroidism patients. An independent validation cohort of around 19 hyperthyroidism patients and 17 patients who later progressed to ophthalmopathy tested prospective prediction of ophthalmopathy. Once sampling was done, hyperthyroidism patients were given methimazole at a starting dose of 30 mg daily, whereas ophthalmopathy patients were given high-dose intravenous methylprednisolone. The 100 discovery patients were randomly divided into training and test sets at a 7:3 ratio. TCR V-J signatures able to tell the groups apart were searched for in a discovery cohort of 100 patients, of whom over 40 had Graves' ophthalmopathy and about 60 had stable Graves' hyperthyroidism.

Findings and caveats that apply to the study as a whole: Blood samples also contained most of the expanded thyroid clonotypes (frequency above 0.001), which suggests that blood repertoires may reflect thyroid immune responses. Sample size was not statistically predetermined, and blinding of investigators to group allocation was not performed. Ophthalmopathy was separated from stable hyperthyroidism by a 13 V-J signature model, with around 88% sensitivity and about 81% specificity obtained in cross-validation and 80%/75% obtained in testing. During validation, the model predicted progression to ophthalmopathy a median of approximately six months ahead of onset, with roughly 65% sensitivity and less than 85% specificity.

CDR1 is given as MNHEY and CDR2 as SVGAGI, both from the germline V gene. Measured from the cysteine to the phenylalanine, the CDR3 is 12 residues long. The read is trimmed to its CDR3 DNA, 36 bases read in frame from base 1. The junction shows trimming of 6 bases on V and 1 base on J, plus 6 bases between the germline ends. In the ophthalmopathy patients, disease was moderately to severely active, with a Clinical Activity Score of 3 or more, a NOSPECS grade of 4 or more, and a duration of less than 3 months. Patients with uncontrolled infections, other autoimmune diseases, pregnancy or lactation were excluded. Diagnoses relied on clinical symptoms, serum thyroxine and TRAb, thyroid ultrasound and orbital computed tomography. PBMCs were separated from roughly 10 ml of fresh peripheral blood using Ficoll-Paque density gradient centrifugation. Total RNA was extracted using Trizol reagent, and RNA quality was assessed on an Agilent 2100 Bioanalyzer.

This receptor was identified in a woman aged 40 to 49 with Graves' ophthalmopathy. The V gene is TRBV6-5 and the J gene is TRBJ1-1, with the identity of the D gene unclear. The source material was blood. This receptor has the CDR3 CASRRANTEAFF. The nucleotide sequence reads as follows: TGTGCCAGCAGACGGGCGAACACTGAAGCTTTCTTT.